This T cell receptor beta chain was captured in a study of blood T cell repertoires in COVID-19 (dated by TCRdb to the early 2020s). As for the study more broadly: Samples covering the acute and convalescent phases of COVID-19 were provided by collaborators in the United States, Italy and Spain. The prospective study material was composed of cDNA or gDNA derived from T cells, B-cell-depleted T cells, or PBMCs. The dataset comprised deeply sampled blood TCRbeta repertoires from subjects exposed to, actively infected with, or recovered from COVID-19. The repertoires were released in a freely available public database intended as a resource for research on the immune response to SARS-CoV-2. The samples were drawn from the first 160 participants of the ongoing ImmuneRACE study and from over a thousand subjects provided by 6 global collaborators. Nearly every sample came with metadata listing a de-identified subject ID, COVID-19 status, age in years and sex. HLA class I and class II types, where available, came from metadata supplied by the sample provider rather than from assay-based typing.

The CDR3 runs 14 amino acids, cysteine and phenylalanine included. The retained sequence is limited to the CDR3, 42 bases, with the frame set at the first base. Based on the germline V gene, the CDR1 and CDR2 sequences are ENHRY and SYGVKD. Here V drops 4 bases and J drops 5 bases, and the junction holds 6 bases not matched to any gene. As regards this clone: Its antigen specificity is not known. No per-base quality is available; no much larger clone lies one base away.

The immunoSEQ Assay, a bias-controlled multiplex PCR, was used to amplify TCRbeta CDR3 regions from genomic DNA. In the original analysis: Within the assay, amplification of reference gene primers was used to estimate how many nucleated cells each sample contained. To quantify the absolute abundance of each unique TCRbeta CDR3 rearrangement, sequence reads were collapsed and filtered. For each sample, productive Simpson clonality was calculated by taking the square root of Simpson's diversity index across productive rearrangements. TCRdb carries this immuneACCESS record with in-frame sequences only. Its versions omit some clonotypes, under half of them owing to an unresolved V gene in the studies checked, with the rest unexplained. V, J and clone size derive from that table, while D and trimming were established from the DNA sequence. The sample table holds around 160,000 clones, of which about 88% were seen once. The biggest ten clones account for 15% to 20% of the sample.

What the work shows at the level of the full study, not this receptor alone: Clinical and demographic metadata were provided uncurated, with the amount varying by source and participant.

The collaborating institutions used their own protocols to collect whole blood in K2EDTA tubes. Collaborator samples were shipped for TCRbeta analysis as frozen whole blood, isolated PBMCs, or DNA extracted from either sample type. The chain uses TRBV10-3 and TRBJ1-1, and 8 junction bases match TRBD1. The specimen sequenced was peripheral blood. The sequence was obtained from a man in his sixties with active or convalescent COVID-19. Here the CDR3 is given as CAISVQGARTEAFF. The nucleotide sequence reads TGTGCCATCAGTGTCCAGGGGGCGCGAACTGAAGCTTTCTTT.